This entry features one TCR beta chain sequence. Its target is unknown. A much larger clone lies one base from this, so it may be a read error. This sample is drawn from a study of breast tumors, draining lymph nodes, adjacent tissues. Study results and limitations: Tumor and nontumor repertoires were significantly more similar in luminal-like than in basal-like breast cancer. Data fit most tumor T cells coming from lymph node, expanding in tumor. Tumor repertoires ranked between lymph nodes and nontumor tissue in diversity, with V and J gene preferences.

The lymph nodes were axillary draining lymph nodes from breast cancer patients. MiXCR, run by TCRdb on the multiplex PCR reads, gives a single entry per CDR3 protein. The sample carries 200,000 or so distinct CDR3 sequences, about 32% recorded once. Per the germline V gene, CDR1 is DFQATT and CDR2 is SNEGSKA (reference sequence). The CDR3 runs 16 residues. With V trimmed by 5 bases and J by 2 bases, 14 bases remained unmatched. What was sequenced was axillary lymph node tissue. This clonotype originated in a female donor with breast cancer. Some clones in this sample may be carry-over from other donors' samples. V is TRBV20-1 and J is TRBJ2-7, with 8 bases that match TRBD2. The CDR3 bases are TGCAGTGCTCTCCCAACCACTAGCGGTTCCCCCTACGAGCAGTACTTC. Translating it yields CSALPTTSGSPYEQYF.